Listed here are 32 T cell receptor beta chains from one sample, sequenced in a study of cytomegalovirus exposure and HLA in healthy donors. Sequencing was performed with immunoSEQ multiplex PCR; in TCRdb, only in-frame clones are kept and a portion is missing. The repertoire includes some 88,000 clones, approximately 96% of them detected once, and roughly 0.8% sits in the top ten. The sequenced sample was PBMCs. These TCRs come from a man aged 18 to 29 in good health and CMV-seronegative.

CDR3 bases: TGTGCCAGCAGCAGCGGACAGGGGAACGAAAAACTGTTTTTT. Translation gives CASSSGQGNEKLFF. V gene TRBV5-4 combines with J gene TRBJ1-4; 9 bases fit TRBD1. The CDR3 runs to 14 residues. Germline V gene lookup returns CDR1 SGHNT and CDR2 YYREEE (reference sequence). V shed 4 bases and J 8 bases; nucleotides not matched to a gene: 6.

CDR3 in amino acids: CASCGTPYSNQPQHF. CDR3 sequence (DNA): TGTGCCAGTTGTGGGACACCATATAGCAATCAGCCCCAGCATTTT. The chain carries TRBV6-1 and TRBJ1-5; D is possibly TRBD1 (6 bases). Germline assignment: CDR1 MNHNS and CDR2 SASEGT. Trimming shortened V by 9 bases and J by 0 bases, and 15 bases separated the two germline ends. There are 15 residues in the CDR3.

The gene calls are TRBV5-6 and TRBJ2-3; maybe TRBD1 (6 bases). Trimming stripped 4 bases from V and 2 bases from J, with 14 bases between. CDR1 is SGHDT, CDR2 YYEEEE, per germline. This CDR3 is 15 amino acids long. CDR3 amino acids: CASSIGQMNTDTQYF. DNA of the CDR3: TGTGCCAGCAGCATCGGACAGATGAACACAGATACGCAGTATTTT.

This clone was seen a single time. The V and J genes are TRBV11-2 and TRBJ2-2, with D possibly being TRBD2 (5 bases). This CDR3 region has 14 residues. The germline V gene has CDR1 SGHAT and CDR2 FQNNGV. V was shortened by 5 bases and J by 5 bases, with 12 bases between the two germline ends. CDR3 sequence reads: CASSPQRATGELFF. CDR3 DNA: TGTGCCAGCAGCCCCCAGAGGGCAACCGGGGAGCTGTTTTTT.

This chain joins TRBV20-1 and TRBJ1-2; D call uncertain. The CDR3 runs 8 residues. Trimming cost V 6 bases and J 14 bases, with 10 bases left between them. Germline CDR1 DFQATT, CDR2 SNEGSKA (reference sequence). CDR3 coding DNA: TGCAGTGCCCTACGGGAAACCTTC. Its protein product is CSALRETF.

The V call is TRBV27, the J call TRBJ1-4; D is perhaps TRBD1 (6 bases). The CDR3 is 14 residues long. Germline V gene lookup returns CDR1 MNHEY and CDR2 SMNVEV (reference sequence). V was cut by 5 bases and J by 5 bases, with 12 bases left in between. The CDR3 reads CASSPNTGNEKLFF. The CDR3 bases are TGTGCCAGCAGTCCAAATACAGGGAATGAAAAACTGTTTTTT.

The V call is TRBV10-3, the J call TRBJ1-4; 7 positions agree with TRBD1. Per germline, CDR1 ENHRY and CDR2 SYGVKD. V was pared by 2 bases and J by 8 bases, with 8 bases of the junction left unmatched. CDR3 length: 15 amino acids. Here the CDR3 reads CAISEGTGEEEKLFF. The CDR3 DNA follows: TGTGCCATCAGTGAGGGAACAGGGGAGGAAGAAAAACTGTTTTTT.

This chain joins TRBV5-1 and TRBJ1-5, with D unclear. The V end was cut by 1 base, the J end by 1 base, with 9 bases between. CDR1 and CDR2 (germline): SGHRS, YFSETQ. This CDR3 contains 15 residues. The CDR3 bases are TGCGCCAGCAGCTTGTCTGGGGAGAGCAATCAGCCCCAGCATTTT. Its translation is CASSLSGESNQPQHF.

V usage is TRBV5-6 and J usage is TRBJ2-5; weak D call: TRBD2 (5 bases). Germline CDR1 is SGHDT and CDR2 is YYEEEE. CDR3 length: 14 residues. Trimming shortened V by 1 base and J by 7 bases, and 14 bases separated the two germline ends. The CDR3 DNA reads TGTGCCAGCAGCTTGAGCCCTCGGGGTTTGACCCAGTACTTC. Amino acids: CASSLSPRGLTQYF.

This chain connects TRBV28 to TRBJ1-1, with 9 bases aligning to TRBD1. The length of the CDR3 is 16 residues. CDR1 and CDR2 from the germline V gene are MDHEN and SYDVKM. After removal of 4 bases from V and 4 bases from J, the junction contained 10 bases not matched to a gene. DNA of the CDR3: TGTGCCAGCAGTTACCTTCTCACAGGGGGCCGCACTGAAGCTTTCTTT. Protein: CASSYLLTGGRTEAFF.

This clone was detected only once. The chain joins TRBV7-2 to TRBJ2-5; no firm D call. Germline CDR1 is SGHTA and CDR2 is FQGNSA. The CDR3 length is 11 residues. The ends were cut back, 5 bases at V and 7 bases at J, with 8 bases in the middle. The CDR3 is CASSRSRTQYF. The CDR3 DNA sequence: TGTGCCAGCAGCCGCTCCAGGACCCAGTACTTC.

CDR3 nucleotides: TGTGCCACCAGCAGAACAGGGACGCTTGATGAAAAACTGTTTTTT. Translation gives CATSRTGTLDEKLFF. This chain joins TRBV15 and TRBJ1-4, with D tentatively TRBD1 (6 bases). The CDR3 runs to 15 residues. V lost 2 bases and J 6 bases, leaving 13 bases between the germline ends. The germline V gene encodes CDR1 LNHNV and CDR2 YYDKDF (reference sequence). Full variable domain (rest looked up from reference TRBV15 and TRBJ1-4): DAMVIQNPRYQVTQFGKPVTLSCSQTLNHNVMYWYQQKSSQAPKLLFHYYDKDFNNEADTPDNFQSRRPNTSFCFLDIRSPGLGDTAMYLCATSRTGTLDEKLFFGSGTQLSVL.

The gene calls are TRBV5-1 and TRBJ2-3, with TRBD1 matching 9 bases. The germline V gene encodes CDR1 SGHRS and CDR2 YFSETQ. CDR3 length: 16 amino acids. V trimming: 4 bases; J trimming: 2 bases; junction bases outside the gene matches: 8. The CDR3 DNA sequence: TGCGCCAGCAGCAAAGGGACAGGGTGGGCCACAGATACGCAGTATTTT. Residues: CASSKGTGWATDTQYF.

This chain uses TRBV10-3 with TRBJ2-3; D possibly corresponds to TRBD2 (5 bases). From germline, CDR1 is ENHRY and CDR2 SYGVKD. This CDR3 has 15 residues. V lost 2 bases and J 0 bases, leaving 9 bases between the germline ends. Here the CDR3 DNA reads TGTGCCATCAGTGAGGGACGGGAAAGCACAGATACGCAGTATTTT. Amino acids: CAISEGRESTDTQYF.

The rearrangement links TRBV6-6 to TRBJ2-1, with D perhaps matching TRBD2 (6 bases). Trimming shortened V by 7 bases and J by 2 bases, and 12 bases separated the two germline ends. The CDR3 loop spans 14 amino acids. Per the germline V gene, CDR1 is MNHNY and CDR2 is SVGAGI (reference sequence). Here the CDR3 DNA reads TGTGCCAGCATTCTTAGCGGTGCCTACAATGAGCAGTTCTTC. It yields the protein CASILSGAYNEQFF.

This sequence joins TRBV10-2 and TRBJ1-1; TRBD1 matches 10 bases. The CDR3 totals 15 residues. Per germline, CDR1 WSHSY and CDR2 SAAADI. V lost 6 bases to trimming and J lost 4 bases; unmatched junction nucleotides: 8. The CDR3 DNA follows: TGCGCCAGCAGCAGGAAGGGACAGGGGACCACTGAAGCTTTCTTT. Translating it yields CASSRKGQGTTEAFF.

The chain uses TRBV25-1 and TRBJ2-7; a possible D gene is TRBD2 (6 bases). The CDR3 is 12 amino acids. CDR1 is MGHDK and CDR2 is SYGVNS in the germline V gene. V lost 5 bases and J lost 6, with 11 bases in between. The chain's CDR3 is CASSSGSGEQYV. The CDR3 bases are TGTGCCAGCAGTTCCGGGAGCGGCGAGCAGTACGTC.

The chain links TRBV4-3 to TRBJ2-7, with 7 nucleotides matching TRBD2. The trim removed 3 bases at V and 1 base at J, leaving 6 bases unmatched. This CDR3 comprises 15 residues. Germline CDR1 reads LGHNA; CDR2 reads YSLEER. Here the CDR3 DNA reads TGCGCCAGCAGCCACGACTTGGGAGGGTCCTACGAGCAGTACGTC. It is translated as CASSHDLGGSYEQYV.

This chain joins TRBV28 and TRBJ1-5; TRBD1 might be the D (5 bases). Trimming removed 4 bases at V and 2 bases at J, with 12 bases between. Germline CDR1 MDHEN, CDR2 SYDVKM. This CDR3 spans 15 amino acids. The chain's CDR3 is CASSSGGDGNQPQHF. As DNA, the CDR3 is TGTGCCAGCAGTTCGGGGGGGGACGGCAATCAGCCCCAGCATTTT.

V and J are TRBV10-3 and TRBJ2-7; D not certain. Per germline, CDR1 ENHRY and CDR2 SYGVKD. The ends were cut back, 4 bases at V and 0 bases at J, with 13 bases in the middle. The CDR3 is made up of 15 amino acids. The CDR3 sequence: CAISGPGSSSYEQYV. Written as DNA, the CDR3 is TGTGCCATCAGTGGCCCCGGGTCCAGCTCCTACGAGCAGTACGTC.

This chain links TRBV6-5 with TRBJ1-5; D unclear. This CDR3 has 13 residues. Germline CDR1 and CDR2: MNHEY and SVGAGI. V was trimmed by 3 bases and J by 6 bases, leaving 9 bases between them. The CDR3 reads CASSYSPGQPQHF. In DNA form, the CDR3 reads TGTGCCAGCAGTTATTCACCGGGTCAGCCCCAGCATTTT.

This clone was recorded only once. The rearrangement links TRBV7-9 to TRBJ2-2; 9 bases are a match to TRBD2. The CDR3 covers 17 residues. With V trimmed by 1 base and J by 5 bases, 8 bases remained unmatched. The V gene's germline CDR1 is SEHNR and CDR2 FQNEAQ (reference sequence). The CDR3 DNA reads as TGTGCCAGCAGCTTAGGGGTTAGCGGGAGTGGAACCGGGGAGCTGTTTTTT. This codes for CASSLGVSGSGTGELFF.

V usage is TRBV6-5 and J usage is TRBJ2-2; 7 bases map to TRBD1. With V trimmed by 2 bases and J by 1 base, 4 bases remained unmatched. Per the germline V gene, CDR1 is MNHEY and CDR2 is SVGAGI. The CDR3 covers 16 residues. The CDR3 DNA is TGTGCCAGCAGTTACCTTTCAGGGGGGAACACCGGGGAGCTGTTTTTT. Its translation is CASSYLSGGNTGELFF.

This clone appeared a single time. V is TRBV21-1 and J is TRBJ2-7; the table's TRBD1 call for D was not verified on the DNA. TRBV21-1 is a documented pseudogene. This CDR3 has 14 residues. Here the CDR3 DNA reads TGTGCCAGCAGCAGGAGACAGGGCCCCTACGAGCAGTACTTC. The encoded protein is CASSRRQGPYEQYF.

The chain couples TRBV4-1 to TRBJ1-5; no definite D call. The V and J ends lost 1 base and 5 bases respectively, with 12 bases between them. Per germline, CDR1 MGHRA and CDR2 YSYEKL. The CDR3 length is 15 residues. CDR3 coding DNA: TGCGCCAGCAGCCAAGTTCCACCAGGCTATCAGCCCCAGCATTTT. Translating it yields CASSQVPPGYQPQHF.

The V gene is TRBV28, the J gene TRBJ1-1, with TRBD1 matching over 9 bases. V was pared by 5 bases and J by 3 bases, with 7 bases of the junction left unmatched. Germline V gives CDR1 MDHEN, CDR2 SYDVKM. This CDR3 is built from 15 residues. The CDR3 DNA reads TGTGCCAGCAGTCCACCGGGACAGGGAGACACTGAAGCTTTCTTT. It translates to CASSPPGQGDTEAFF.

A remark on this clone: A junction end diverges from the germline sequence, so it may reflect a read error. This chain connects TRBV5-5 to TRBJ2-7; 7 nucleotides line up with TRBD1. Germline values: CDR1 SGHKS, CDR2 YYEKEE (reference sequence). This CDR3 contains 11 residues. The CDR3 nucleotides read TGTGCCAGCAGCTGGGACAGAACAGAAAACTTC. Translated, it gives CASSWDRTENF.

In nucleotides, the CDR3 is TGCGCCAGCAGCTTGGAATTACCCGGCCGGAGCAATGAGCAGTTCTTC. This sequence encodes CASSLELPGRSNEQFF. The V gene is TRBV5-1, the J gene TRBJ2-1, with D unclear. The germline CDR1 and CDR2 sequences are SGHRS and YFSETQ. The CDR3 runs to 16 residues. V shed 0 bases and J shed 6 bases, with 16 bases lying between them.

The CDR3 reads CSASHGGYTF. The CDR3 nucleotides read TGCAGTGCTAGCCACGGTGGCTACACCTTC. The rearrangement joins TRBV20-1 to TRBJ1-2, with no clear D. The germline V gene encodes CDR1 DFQATT and CDR2 SNEGSKA (reference sequence). This CDR3 is 10 amino acids long. V dropped 3 bases and J dropped 7 bases, with 6 bases sitting between them.

The chain couples TRBV25-1 to TRBJ1-3; 8 nucleotides line up with TRBD1. V shed 8 bases and J 0 bases; nucleotides not matched to a gene: 3. Germline V lookup: CDR1 MGHDK, CDR2 SYGVNS. This CDR3 is 14 amino acids long. This chain's CDR3 is CASGTGGSGNTIYF. DNA for the CDR3: TGTGCCAGCGGAACAGGGGGCTCTGGAAACACCATATATTTT.

The genes are TRBV5-4 and TRBJ1-1, with 9 bases lining up with TRBD1. The junction had 1 base not matched to a gene; V was cut back by 2 bases and J by 8 bases. Germline-derived CDR1 and CDR2 are SGHNT and YYREEE (reference sequence). The CDR3 loop spans 12 amino acids. CDR3 residues: CASSFGQGEAFF. The CDR3, as DNA: TGTGCCAGCAGCTTTGGACAGGGGGAAGCTTTCTTT.

The V and J genes are TRBV7-6 and TRBJ2-3; a possible D gene is TRBD1 (6 bases). The CDR3 has 15 amino acids. The V end lost 1 base, the J end lost 2 bases, and 10 bases lay between the germline ends. The germline V gene has CDR1 SGHVS and CDR2 FNYEAQ. This chain's CDR3 is CASSLDRTDTDTQYF. CDR3 sequence (DNA): TGTGCCAGCAGCTTAGACAGGACAGACACAGATACGCAGTATTTT. Together with reference TRBV7-6 and TRBJ2-3, the CDR3 gives the full variable domain: GAGVSQSPRYKVTKRGQDVALRCDPISGHVSLYWYRQALGQGPEFLTYFNYEAQQDKSGLPNDRFSAERPEGSISTLTIQRTEQRDSAMYRCASSLDRTDTDTQYFGPGTRLTVL.